This T cell receptor (beta chain) was documented in a study of blood T cells in healthy people across ages. Primed by a sample-barcoded 5' primer and a J-beta primer mix, a second PCR proceeded for about 6 to 11 cycles. MiXCR was run by TCRdb on the 5' RACE reads, yielding one entry per CDR3 protein. The repertoire holds hundreds of thousands of distinct CDR3 sequences, with 58% as singletons. This clonotype occurred a few times. In germline, CDR1 is MGHDK, CDR2 SYGVNS. The CDR3 length is 14 residues. Trimming stripped 6 bases from V and 0 bases from J, with 11 bases between. This TCR was recovered from a man under 40 in good health. This chain uses TRBV25-1 with TRBJ1-2, with a weak D call TRBD1 (5 bases). Sequenced: blood. The CDR3 nucleotides read TGTGCCAGCAGGGTCAGGGTTACTAACTATGGCTACACCTTC. Amino acids: CASRVRVTNYGYTF.